This passage covers 12 T cell receptor beta chains from one sample sequenced in a study of cytomegalovirus exposure and HLA in healthy donors. The primer mix had 60 Vbeta and 13 Jbeta primers. The data were produced by immunoSEQ multiplex PCR, yet TCRdb's version contains in-frame clones alone and is incomplete. The sample yields roughly 120,000 clones, under 90% seen once. The specimen was PBMCs. These receptors were taken from a woman aged 25 to 45 in good health and CMV-seronegative.

The V gene is TRBV6-1, the J gene TRBJ1-3, with D unresolved. V dropped 1 base and J dropped 8 bases, with 18 bases sitting between them. The CDR3 consists of 16 residues. Germline lookup yields CDR1 MNHNS and CDR2 SASEGT. CDR3 region: CASSEEFSRTRDTIYF. The CDR3 region has the DNA TGTGCCAGCAGTGAAGAGTTTTCACGGACGAGGGACACCATATATTTT.

This clone was counted a few times. This chain joins TRBV7-3 and TRBJ1-2; a weak D match, TRBD1 (5 bases). The germline gives CDR1 SGHTA, CDR2 FQGTGA. With 1 base removed from V and 7 bases from J, the gap between germline ends came to 10 bases. The CDR3 runs to 13 residues. The CDR3 coding sequence is TGTGCCAGCAGCTTAATAGGGGTTGGTGGCTACACCTTC. Amino acids: CASSLIGVGGYTF.

V is TRBV5-1 and J is TRBJ2-7; 7 nucleotides line up with TRBD1. This CDR3 is built from 14 residues. Trimming cost V 5 bases and J 4 bases; bases outside gene matches: 9. Looked up from germline, CDR1 is SGHRS and CDR2 is YFSETQ. CDR3 nucleotides: TGCGCCAGCAGGGGACAGCTAATGGGATACGAGCAGTACTTC. Translating gives CASRGQLMGYEQYF.

The V gene is TRBV29-1, the J gene TRBJ2-1, with 8 positions matching TRBD2. CDR1 SQVTM and CDR2 ANQGSEA come from the germline V gene. With 3 bases clipped from V and 8 bases from J, the junction kept 9 bases outside the gene matches. The CDR3 length is 14 residues. The CDR3 nucleotides are TGCAGCGTTGATGGTAGCGGGACCGGTCATGAGCAGTTCTTC. This gives the protein CSVDGSGTGHEQFF.

The table lists this clone with a few counts. The V gene is TRBV7-3, the J gene TRBJ2-1; TRBD2 matches 9 bases. Germline CDR1 SGHTA, CDR2 FQGTGA. Losses at the gene ends were 2 bases for V and 5 bases for J; bases not matched to a gene: 10. The CDR3 is made up of 17 amino acids. CDR3 sequence: CASSLDLPTSGHNEQFF. In nucleotides, the CDR3 is TGTGCCAGCAGCTTAGACTTACCGACTAGCGGTCACAATGAGCAGTTCTTC.

The chain uses TRBV10-2 and TRBJ2-7, with a weak D call TRBD2 (6 bases). The germline V gene has CDR1 WSHSY and CDR2 SAAADI. This CDR3 spans 12 amino acids. Trimming cost V 2 bases and J 7 bases, with 9 bases left between them. Here the CDR3 reads CASSEGAGEQYF. The DNA of the CDR3 is TGCGCCAGCAGTGAGGGGGCGGGAGAGCAGTACTTC.

This clone was seen a single time. The genes are TRBV7-9 and TRBJ1-3; 8 bases match TRBD1. This CDR3 region has 18 residues. Per the germline V gene, CDR1 is SEHNR and CDR2 is FQNEAQ (reference sequence). Unmatched junction bases numbered 12, after V lost 4 bases and J lost 1 base. The CDR3 DNA reads TGTGCCAGCAGCTCAATCGACCTAACAGGGGGGTCTGGAAACACCATATATTTT. Encoded protein: CASSSIDLTGGSGNTIYF.

The chain has TRBV10-3 and TRBJ2-7; 9 bases match TRBD2. After removal of 10 bases from V and 5 bases from J, the junction contained 3 bases not matched to a gene. CDR1 and CDR2 (germline): ENHRY, SYGVKD. The CDR3 runs to 11 residues. The CDR3 protein is CATQREDEQYF. The CDR3 coding sequence is TGTGCCACCCAGCGGGAGGACGAGCAGTACTTC.

V usage is TRBV28 and J usage is TRBJ2-3; 11 bases fit TRBD2. With V trimmed by 10 bases and J by 2 bases, 2 bases remained unmatched. The CDR3 has 13 amino acids. Germline loops: CDR1 MDHEN, CDR2 SYDVKM. The CDR3: CATLAGVTDTQYF. The CDR3 region has the DNA TGTGCCACACTAGCGGGAGTCACAGATACGCAGTATTTT.

This clone occurred a few times. The chain recombines TRBV29-1 with TRBJ2-2, with TRBD2 matching 7 bases. V gave up 6 bases and J gave up 4 bases; unmatched junction bases: 8. The CDR3 runs 14 residues. Germline V CDR1 and CDR2: SQVTM, ANQGSEA. This CDR3 is CSVRQGRGTGELFF. Written as DNA, the CDR3 is TGCAGCGTACGTCAAGGGAGGGGCACCGGGGAGCTGTTTTTT.

The chain carries TRBV2 and TRBJ1-1; 8 bases match TRBD1. CDR1 is SNHLY and CDR2 is FYNNEI in the germline V gene. The CDR3 sequence is 13 residues long. V lost 4 bases and J lost 4; bases outside the gene matches: 2. CDR3 coding DNA: TGTGCCAGCAGTGTTACAGGGGGCACTGAAGCTTTCTTT. Translating gives CASSVTGGTEAFF.

The rearrangement uses TRBV5-1 and TRBJ2-3; D possibly corresponds to TRBD1 (6 bases). The CDR3 consists of 16 residues. The V end lost 0 bases, the J end lost 2 bases, and 13 bases lay between the germline ends. Germline assignment: CDR1 SGHRS and CDR2 YFSETQ. CDR3 region: CASSLDRVGPTDTQYF. CDR3 sequence (DNA): TGCGCCAGCAGCTTGGACAGGGTAGGGCCCACAGATACGCAGTATTTT.